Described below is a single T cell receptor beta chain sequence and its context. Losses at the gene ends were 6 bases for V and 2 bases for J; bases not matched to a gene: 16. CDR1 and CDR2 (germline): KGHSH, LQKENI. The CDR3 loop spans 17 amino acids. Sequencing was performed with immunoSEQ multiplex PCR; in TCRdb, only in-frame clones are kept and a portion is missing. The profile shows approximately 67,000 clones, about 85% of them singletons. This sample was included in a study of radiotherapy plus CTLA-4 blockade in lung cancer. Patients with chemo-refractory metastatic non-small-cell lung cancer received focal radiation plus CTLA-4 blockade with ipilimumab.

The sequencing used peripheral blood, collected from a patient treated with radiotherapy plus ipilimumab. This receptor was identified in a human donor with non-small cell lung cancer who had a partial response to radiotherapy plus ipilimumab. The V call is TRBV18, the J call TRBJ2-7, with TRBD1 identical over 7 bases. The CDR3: CASSLNLGTGDAYEQYF. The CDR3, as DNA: TGTGCCAGCTCTCTCAACCTAGGAACAGGGGACGCCTACGAGCAGTACTTC.